These T cell receptor beta chains were read from a single sample in a study of blood T cell repertoires in COVID-19. Clones were read by immunoSEQ multiplex PCR, and TCRdb kept only the in-frame ones, dropping some. The table has roughly 70,000 clones, approximately 80% seen once. The sample comprised peripheral blood. The receptors shown here come from a human donor in a cohort sampled during active COVID-19. Each CDR3 is given with its conserved first and last residue. D genes are given only for firm matches. Size is omitted from some rows. Given values are once, few, many or a class for expanded clones.

D gene,J gene,V gene,clone size,CDR3 DNA,CDR3 protein
.,TRBJ1-1,TRBV3-1/TRBV3-2,.,TGTGCCAGCAGCCAAGTCGGGGGGACGGCTGAAGCTTTCTTT,CASSQVGGTAEAFF
.,TRBJ2-1,TRBV5-1,.,TGCGCCAGCAGCTTGGCACCGGGGGACTACAATGAGCAGTTCTTC,CASSLAPGDYNEQFF
.,TRBJ2-4,TRBV30,.,TGTGCCTGGAGTGAATCCCACGGGAACATTCAGTACTTC,CAWSESHGNIQYF
TRBD1,TRBJ1-5,TRBV6-1,.,TGTGCCAGCAGTGACCTCCGGGACAGGGGCAATCAGCCCCAGCATTTT,CASSDLRDRGNQPQHF
.,TRBJ1-1,TRBV5-6,.,TGTGCCAGCAGCTTGGTTGGGGGGACCGACACTGAAGCTTTCTTT,CASSLVGGTDTEAFF
TRBD1,TRBJ1-1,TRBV6-2/TRBV6-3,.,TGTGCCAGCAGTACCGGGACAGGGAACACTGAAGCTTTCTTT,CASSTGTGNTEAFF
.,TRBJ1-2,TRBV7-2,.,TGTGCCAGCAGCTTAGAGGGGACACATGAGGGTGGCTACACCTTC,CASSLEGTHEGGYTF
TRBD2,TRBJ2-1,TRBV18,.,TGTGCCAGCTCAACCCTAGCGGGACCCTCCTACAATGAGCAGTTCTTC,CASSTLAGPSYNEQFF
.,TRBJ1-4,TRBV6-5,few,TGTGCCAGCAGTCGCGACAGGTCTAATGAAAGGCTGTTTTTT,CASSRDRSNERLFF
TRBD2,TRBJ2-3,TRBV5-1,.,TGCGCCAGCAGCTTCGGAGGACAAAGCGGGAGGGCCGGCACAGATACGCAGTATTTT,CASSFGGQSGRAGTDTQYF
TRBD1,TRBJ1-4,TRBV30,.,TGTGCCTGGAGCCCTAATGGACAGGTCAATGAAAAACTGTTTTTT,CAWSPNGQVNEKLFF
.,TRBJ2-1,TRBV11-3,.,TGTGCCAGCAGCTTGACAGGAAGTTCCTACAATGAGCAGTTCTTC,CASSLTGSSYNEQFF
.,TRBJ1-2,TRBV29-1,.,TGCAGCGTTACAGGCCCGATTGTCTCTGGCTACACCTTC,CSVTGPIVSGYTF
TRBD2,TRBJ2-4,TRBV2,.,TGTGCCAGCAGTCGTGGACTAGCGGGCCCAAGTGGGGCCAAAAACATTCAGTACTTC,CASSRGLAGPSGAKNIQYF
TRBD1,TRBJ1-2,TRBV20-1,.,TGCAGTGCTAGTACGGACAGGGATCCCTCCGGGTATGGCTACACCTTC,CSASTDRDPSGYGYTF
.,TRBJ2-5,TRBV5-1,.,TGCGCCAGCAGTGGAGCGATCCAAGAGACCCAGTACTTC,CASSGAIQETQYF
TRBD2,TRBJ2-1,TRBV5-6,.,TGTGCCAGCAGCATCTTTAGCGGGAGCTCCTACAATGAGCAGTTCTTC,CASSIFSGSSYNEQFF